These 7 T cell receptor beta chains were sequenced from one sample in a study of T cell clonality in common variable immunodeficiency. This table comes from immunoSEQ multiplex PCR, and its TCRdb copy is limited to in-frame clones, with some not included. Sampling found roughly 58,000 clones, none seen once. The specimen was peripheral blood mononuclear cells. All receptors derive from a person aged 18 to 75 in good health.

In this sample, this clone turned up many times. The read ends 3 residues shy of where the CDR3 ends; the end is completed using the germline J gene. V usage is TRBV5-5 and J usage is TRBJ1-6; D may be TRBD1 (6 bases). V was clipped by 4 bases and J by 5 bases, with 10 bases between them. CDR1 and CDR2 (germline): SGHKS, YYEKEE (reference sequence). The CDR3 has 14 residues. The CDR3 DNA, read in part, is TGTGCCAGCAGCCACACAGGGAATAATTCACCC. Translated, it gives CASSHTGNNSP. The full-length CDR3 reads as CASSHTGNNSPLHF.

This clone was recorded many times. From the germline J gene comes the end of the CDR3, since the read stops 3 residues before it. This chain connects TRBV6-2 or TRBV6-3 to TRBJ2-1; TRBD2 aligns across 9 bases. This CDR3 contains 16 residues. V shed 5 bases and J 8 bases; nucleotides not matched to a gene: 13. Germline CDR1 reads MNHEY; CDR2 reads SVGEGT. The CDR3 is CASSDPGLAPWDEQFF. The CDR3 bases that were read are TGTGCCAGCAGTGACCCGGGACTAGCCCCATGGGATGAG.

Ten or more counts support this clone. The CDR3: CSARERYRVDNSPLFF. The part of the CDR3 DNA that was read is TGCAGTGCTAGAGAAAGATACAGGGTGGATAATTCACCG. V usage is TRBV20-1 and J usage is TRBJ2-2; D is perhaps TRBD1 (6 bases). Read coverage stops 3 residues before the CDR3 terminus; the germline J gene supplies the remainder. The CDR3 runs to 16 residues. The germline gives CDR1 DFQATT, CDR2 SNEGSKA (reference sequence).

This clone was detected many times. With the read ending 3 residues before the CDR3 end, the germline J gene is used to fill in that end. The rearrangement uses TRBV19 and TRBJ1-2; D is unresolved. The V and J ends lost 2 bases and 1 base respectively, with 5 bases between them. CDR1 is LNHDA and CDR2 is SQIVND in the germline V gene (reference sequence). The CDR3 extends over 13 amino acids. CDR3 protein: CASSITFNYGYTF. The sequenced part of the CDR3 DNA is TGTGCCAGTAGTATAACATTTAACTATGGC. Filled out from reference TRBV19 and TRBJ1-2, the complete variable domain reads DGGITQSPKYLFRKEGQNVTLSCEQNLNHDAMYWYRQDPGQGLRLIYYSQIVNDFQKGDIAEGYSVSREKKESFPLTVTSAQKNPTAFYLCASSITFNYGYTFGSGTRLTVV.

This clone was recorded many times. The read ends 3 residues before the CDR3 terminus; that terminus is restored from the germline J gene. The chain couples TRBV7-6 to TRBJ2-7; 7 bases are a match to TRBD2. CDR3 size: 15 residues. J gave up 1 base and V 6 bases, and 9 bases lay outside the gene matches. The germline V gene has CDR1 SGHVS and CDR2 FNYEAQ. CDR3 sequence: CASSYNSGDSYEQYF. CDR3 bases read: TGTGCCAGCAGTTACAACAGCGGGGATTCCTACGAG. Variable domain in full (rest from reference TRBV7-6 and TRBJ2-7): GAGVSQSPRYKVTKRGQDVALRCDPISGHVSLYWYRQALGQGPEFLTYFNYEAQQDKSGLPNDRFSAERPEGSISTLTIQRTEQRDSAMYRCASSYNSGDSYEQYFGPGTRLTVT.

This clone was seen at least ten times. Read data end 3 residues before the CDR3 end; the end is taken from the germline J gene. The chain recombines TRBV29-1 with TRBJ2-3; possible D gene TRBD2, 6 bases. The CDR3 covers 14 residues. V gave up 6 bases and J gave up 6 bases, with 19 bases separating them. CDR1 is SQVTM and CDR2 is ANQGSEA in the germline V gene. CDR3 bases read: TGCAGCGTGCTACTGGGACTTCACCCTGATACG. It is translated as CSVLLGLHPDT. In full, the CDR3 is CSVLLGLHPDTQYF.

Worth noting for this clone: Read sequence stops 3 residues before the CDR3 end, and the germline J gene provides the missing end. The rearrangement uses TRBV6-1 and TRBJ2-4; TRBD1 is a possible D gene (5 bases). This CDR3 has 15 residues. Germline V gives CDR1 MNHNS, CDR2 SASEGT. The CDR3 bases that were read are TGTGCCAGCAGTGAAGCGCGCAGGGCGCACTATGGT. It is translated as CASSEARRAHYG. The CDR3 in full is CASSEARRAHYGQYF.